This T cell receptor beta chain was retrieved from a study of PD-L1 blockade in urothelial cancer. Study-level information: Patients took up atezolizumab in about 2014 at 1,200 mg intravenously every 3 weeks. Blood drawn 3 weeks (second dose) and 6 weeks after treatment start was analyzed. Per blood sample, T cells had a median of about 130,000.

Patient disease was locally advanced or metastatic urothelial carcinoma. The CDR3 runs to 15 residues. Trimming removed 6 bases from V and 3 bases from J; junction bases left unmatched: 9. Germline V lookup: CDR1 MNHEY, CDR2 SVGAGI. The method was immunoSEQ multiplex PCR; TCRdb's version includes in-frame clones alone and lacks a portion of them. The sample yields over 40,000 clones, 82% seen once. This chain links TRBV6-5 with TRBJ1-2; 8 bases are shared with TRBD1. Sequenced here: PBMCs, sampled around atezolizumab (anti-PD-L1) treatment. This receptor was identified in a man in his 70s with urothelial cancer. The CDR3 loop is CASRRDGQGDYGYTF. The CDR3 DNA sequence: TGTGCCAGCAGACGCGACGGACAGGGCGACTATGGCTACACCTTC.